This T cell receptor beta chain emerged from a study of blood T cell repertoires in COVID-19. As for the study in general: COVID-19 samples, acute and convalescent, were from the United States, Italy and Spain. PBMCs, B-cell-depleted T cells, or T cells provided the cDNA or gDNA that made up the material.

CDR1 and CDR2 from the germline V gene are LNHDA and SQIVND (reference sequence). V was pared by 6 bases and J by 2 bases, with 12 bases of the junction left unmatched. The CDR3 has 17 residues. Authors' data handling: Reference gene primer amplification gave estimated nucleated cell counts. Sequencing was performed with immunoSEQ multiplex PCR; in TCRdb, only in-frame clones are kept and a portion is missing. V and J calls plus clone size are reproduced from that table; the DNA served to infer D and trimming. The sample yields about 160,000 clones, about four fifths seen once. The chain joins TRBV19 to TRBJ2-1; TRBD1 aligns across 8 bases. This TCR came from an elderly woman with active or convalescent COVID-19. The sequenced material came from peripheral blood. The CDR3 here is CASSISWGQATYNEQFF. The CDR3 nucleotides read TGTGCCAGTAGCATTAGTTGGGGACAGGCGACCTACAATGAGCAGTTCTTC.